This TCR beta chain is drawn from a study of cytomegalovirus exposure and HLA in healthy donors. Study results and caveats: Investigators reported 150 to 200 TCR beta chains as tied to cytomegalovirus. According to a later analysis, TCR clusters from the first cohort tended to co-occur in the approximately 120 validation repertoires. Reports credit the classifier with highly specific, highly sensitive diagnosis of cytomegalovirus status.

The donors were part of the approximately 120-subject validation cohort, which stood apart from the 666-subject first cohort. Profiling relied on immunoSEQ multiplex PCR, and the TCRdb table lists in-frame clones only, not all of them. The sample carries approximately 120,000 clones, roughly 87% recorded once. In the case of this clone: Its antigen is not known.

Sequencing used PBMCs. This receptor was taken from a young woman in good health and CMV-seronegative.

The CDR3 region is CASSSTEARYGYTF. CDR3 DNA sequence: TGTGCCAGTAGTAGTACCGAGGCTCGCTATGGCTACACCTTC. This chain joins TRBV19 and TRBJ1-2; D not resolved. The length of the CDR3 is 14 residues. The germline V gene encodes CDR1 LNHDA and CDR2 SQIVND (reference sequence). V was clipped by 4 bases and J by 4 bases, with 13 bases between them.